These 25 T cell receptor beta chains share one sample of origin, sequenced in a study of T cell repertoires in cytomegalovirus infection. For these receptors, no antigen is known. TCRdb redid the calling of the reads with MiXCR, one entry per CDR3 protein. The data contain 700,000 to 850,000 distinct CDR3 sequences, approximately 30% of them seen just once; the ten biggest clones take up around 12%. Sample: cultured CD8+ T cells from PBMCs, taken from culture after CMV antigen stimulation. The receptors come from a human donor in good health (CMV status not recorded). Some clones in this sample may be carry-over from other donors' samples.

The V and J genes are TRBV28 and TRBJ2-1; D ambiguous. The CDR3 length is 15 residues. V was shortened by 7 bases and J by 5 bases, with 18 bases between the two germline ends. CDR1 is MDHEN and CDR2 is SYDVKM in the germline V gene. As DNA, the CDR3 is TGTGCCAGCATTAACCTCAGGTTCTTCCACAATGAGCAGTTCTTC. It is translated as CASINLRFFHNEQFF.

In this sample, this clonotype turned up many times. The chain carries TRBV7-6 and TRBJ2-5; 7 bases are a match to TRBD1. This CDR3 contains 15 residues. From germline, CDR1 is SGHVS and CDR2 FNYEAQ. The J segment lost 4 bases and the V segment lost 0 bases, leaving 5 bases of the junction unmatched. This CDR3 reads CASSLAWDSRETQYF. The CDR3 region has the DNA TGTGCCAGCAGCTTAGCGTGGGACAGTCGAGAGACCCAGTACTTC.

V gene TRBV3-1 combines with J gene TRBJ2-2; weak D call: TRBD2 (6 bases). Germline CDR1 is LGHDT and CDR2 is YNNKEL (reference sequence). The CDR3 runs 16 residues. The V end was cut by 1 base, the J end by 5 bases, with 14 bases between. CDR3: CASSQAGLGGTGELFF. DNA for the CDR3: TGTGCCAGCAGCCAAGCAGGGCTGGGAGGAACCGGGGAGCTGTTTTTT.

In regard to this clonotype: A much larger clone lies a single base off, so this may be a read error. This chain uses TRBV7-2 with TRBJ1-2, with D maybe TRBD1 (5 bases). CDR1 SGHTA and CDR2 FQGNSA come from the germline V gene. The V end was cut by 5 bases, the J end by 6 bases, with 13 bases between. The CDR3 runs 13 residues. As DNA, the CDR3 is TGTGCCAGCAGCCCAGGGATAGGGCATGGCTACACCTTC. This codes for CASSPGIGHGYTF.

About this clonotype: The missing conserved phenylalanine or tryptophan at the end of this CDR3 makes a read error likely. This chain connects TRBV20-1 to TRBJ2-1; D remains ambiguous. The CDR3 runs to 11 residues. V lost 1 base to trimming and J lost 7 bases, with 5 bases between them. Germline lookup yields CDR1 DFQATT and CDR2 SNEGSKA (reference sequence). The CDR3 DNA reads as TGCAGTGCTAGAGGTGGGAATGAGCAGTTCCTC. As protein: CSARGGNEQFL.

The genes are TRBV12-3 or TRBV12-4 and TRBJ2-1; 8 bases match TRBD1. Trimming took 4 bases from V and 7 from J; bases not matched to a gene: 9. There are 15 residues in the CDR3. This CDR3 reads CASSSWAGGGNEQFF. For the CDR3, the DNA is TGTGCCAGCAGTTCTTGGGCAGGGGGCGGAAATGAGCAGTTCTTC.

A few counts support this clonotype. The CDR3 sequence: CASSYLRGNTGELFF. CDR3 bases: TGTGCCAGCAGTTATCTCCGGGGCAACACCGGGGAGCTGTTTTTT. The chain carries TRBV6-2 or TRBV6-3 and TRBJ2-2, with D possibly being TRBD1 or TRBD2 (5 bases each). Germline V gene lookup returns CDR1 MNHEY and CDR2 SVGEGT. Between the trimmed V and J ends, which lost 3 bases and 2 bases, there was a span of 10 bases. The CDR3 runs 15 residues.

The CDR3 DNA follows: TGTGCCAGAAGCTTCAACAGGGGAATTGATGGCTACACCTTC. Protein product: CARSFNRGIDGYTF. This chain uses TRBV5-3 with TRBJ1-2; 7 bases map to TRBD1. TRBV5-3 is recorded as an ORF, its role being uncertain. This CDR3 is built from 14 residues. V dropped 2 bases and J dropped 6; count of bases not matched to a gene: 7.

Ten or more counts support this clonotype. The chain is built from TRBV6-1 and TRBJ2-1; D remains unclear. CDR1 and CDR2 from the germline V gene are MNHNS and SASEGT. V was pared by 2 bases and J by 8 bases, with 4 bases between. The CDR3 is made up of 11 amino acids. The CDR3 coding sequence is TGTGCCAGCAGTGAACGCCATGAGCAGTTCTTC. Its translation: CASSERHEQFF.

This chain connects TRBV7-2 to TRBJ2-3; 12 bases agree with TRBD2. Germline CDR1 SGHTA, CDR2 FQGNSA. V lost 8 bases and J lost 5; bases outside the gene matches: 2. The CDR3 has 13 amino acids. DNA for the CDR3: TGTGCCAGCGGACTAGCGGGGATAGATACGCAGTATTTT. This translates into CASGLAGIDTQYF.

J is TRBJ2-5 and V is TRBV6-2 or TRBV6-3; TRBD2 agrees at 8 bases. Germline trimming cut 3 bases from V and 5 bases from J; bases unmatched to any gene: 11. The CDR3 is made up of 16 amino acids. Looked up from germline, CDR1 is MNHEY and CDR2 is SVGEGT. The CDR3 DNA is TGTGCCAGCAGTTATAGGGCTAGCGGGTCCAGGGAGACCCAGTACTTC. It specifies CASSYRASGSRETQYF.

This clonotype was counted at least ten times. The chain links TRBV7-2 to TRBJ2-4, with 7 bases that match TRBD2. CDR1 is SGHTA and CDR2 is FQGNSA in the germline V gene. J gave up 6 bases and V 1 base, and 6 bases lay outside the gene matches. The CDR3 runs to 15 residues. CDR3 nucleotides: TGTGCCAGCAGCTTAGGGGGAGGGAGTACAAACATTCAGTACTTC. Translated: CASSLGGGSTNIQYF.

This clonotype was found a few times. The rearrangement uses TRBV4-1 and TRBJ1-6; D might be TRBD1 (6 bases). Germline-derived CDR1 and CDR2 are MGHRA and YSYEKL. The CDR3 extends over 15 amino acids. V lost 5 bases to trimming and J lost 7 bases, with 15 bases between them. For the CDR3, the DNA is TGCGCCAGCAGCGTCTCGGCCAGGGGCAATTCACCCCTCCACTTT. This gives the protein CASSVSARGNSPLHF.

This chain joins TRBV15 and TRBJ1-1, with D possibly TRBD1 on 5 matching bases. The CDR3 consists of 13 residues. CDR1 and CDR2 from the germline V gene are LNHNV and YYDKDF (reference sequence). The V gene lost 6 bases and the J gene lost 1 base, with 9 bases spanning the gap. The CDR3 DNA reads as TGTGCCACCAGTCCGGGGACGAACACTGAAGCTTTCTTT. Its protein product is CATSPGTNTEAFF.

This clonotype was found a few times. The chain uses TRBV7-2 and TRBJ1-1, with TRBD1 as a possible D gene (5 bases). The V end lost 5 bases, the J end lost 7 bases, and 11 bases lay between the germline ends. This CDR3 contains 12 residues. In germline, CDR1 is SGHTA, CDR2 FQGNSA. This CDR3 is CASSPRQFEAFF. The DNA for the CDR3 is TGTGCCAGCAGCCCGAGACAGTTTGAAGCTTTCTTT.

This clonotype has a handful of counts. The rearrangement links TRBV6-2 or TRBV6-3 to TRBJ2-1, with D unclear. V was trimmed by 2 bases and J by 9 bases, leaving 5 bases between them. CDR3 size: 11 residues. CDR1 is MNHEY and CDR2 is SVGEGT in the germline V gene. The CDR3 nucleotides are TGTGCCAGCAGTTACCCCGGTGAGCAGTTCTTC. The encoded protein is CASSYPGEQFF.

The sample holds many counts of this clonotype. This sequence joins TRBV7-8 and TRBJ1-1; TRBD1 aligns across 9 bases. The CDR3 has 16 amino acids. Germline V CDR1 and CDR2: SGHVS, FQNEAQ. The V segment lost 1 base and the J segment 1 base; nucleotides outside the gene matches: 4. The CDR3 nucleotides are TGTGCCAGCAGCTTAGTGGACAGGGGAGGGAACACTGAAGCTTTCTTT. Its protein is CASSLVDRGGNTEAFF.

Only one count was recorded for this clonotype. This chain connects TRBV5-4 to TRBJ2-2, with no clear D. V lost 5 bases and J lost 6, with 5 bases in between. CDR3 length equals 11 residues. CDR1 is SGHNT, CDR2 YYREEE, per germline (reference sequence). The CDR3 DNA is TGTGCCAGCAGGACTGCCGGGGAGCTGTTTTTT. It translates to CASRTAGELFF.

V gene TRBV7-8 combines with J gene TRBJ2-1; 9 bases agree with TRBD2. CDR1 is SGHVS and CDR2 is FQNEAQ in the germline V gene. V was clipped by 3 bases and J by 10 bases; unmatched bases: 7. CDR3 size: 14 residues. In DNA, the CDR3 is TGTGCCAGCAGCTTGGAGCGGGGGGCACGGGAGCAGTTCTTC. It yields the protein CASSLERGAREQFF.

V gene TRBV24-1 combines with J gene TRBJ1-5; TRBD1 aligns across 7 bases. The CDR3 sequence is 16 residues long. V shed 7 bases and J 3 bases; nucleotides not matched to a gene: 11. Germline V gene data show CDR1 as KGHDR and CDR2 as SFDVKD. CDR3 nucleotides: TGTGCCACCAGGCCGGGACAGCCTTTTTTCAATCAGCCCCAGCATTTT. Translated: CATRPGQPFFNQPQHF.

The chain uses TRBV5-1 and TRBJ1-6; 8 bases are a match to TRBD1. Germline V gives CDR1 SGHRS, CDR2 YFSETQ. The V and J ends lost 1 base and 9 bases, in that order; junction bases with no gene match: 15. The CDR3 loop spans 18 amino acids. Here the CDR3 reads CASSLFPTGAPPGSPLHF. In DNA form, the CDR3 reads TGCGCCAGCAGCTTGTTTCCGACAGGGGCGCCTCCCGGTTCACCCCTCCACTTT.

The rearrangement joins TRBV5-1 to TRBJ1-1, with D possibly TRBD1 on 5 matching bases. V shed 3 bases and J shed 5 bases, with 26 bases lying between them. The CDR3 consists of 18 residues. The germline V gene has CDR1 SGHRS and CDR2 YFSETQ. CDR3 DNA: TGCGCCAGCAGCTCAACTACTAGGGGACTAGAAGAGGGGACTGAAGCTTTCTTT. Amino acids: CASSSTTRGLEEGTEAFF. Supplemented by reference TRBV5-1 and TRBJ1-1, the full variable domain reads KAGVTQTPRYLIKTRGQQVTLSCSPISGHRSVSWYQQTPGQGLQFLFEYFSETQRNKGNFPGRFSGRQFSNSRSEMNVSTLELGDSALYLCASSSTTRGLEEGTEAFFGQGTRLTVV.

This clonotype was seen only a few times. V and J are TRBV28 and TRBJ2-1; D may match TRBD1 or TRBD2 (6 bases each). This CDR3 has 14 residues. Germline CDR1 reads MDHEN; CDR2 reads SYDVKM. The V gene lost 6 bases and the J gene lost 4 bases, with 13 bases spanning the gap. The CDR3 is CASSFGGQYNEQFF. DNA of the CDR3: TGTGCCAGCAGCTTCGGGGGCCAGTACAATGAGCAGTTCTTC.

This clonotype has a single count. The gene calls are TRBV19 and TRBJ1-5; TRBD1 aligns across 7 bases. Germline CDR1 is LNHDA and CDR2 is SQIVND (reference sequence). Germline trimming cut 5 bases from V and 0 bases from J; bases unmatched to any gene: 7. The CDR3 runs to 16 residues. The CDR3 DNA sequence: TGTGCCAGTAGTGCAGACAGGGCCTATAGCAATCAGCCCCAGCATTTT. Translating gives CASSADRAYSNQPQHF. Based on the CDR3 plus reference TRBV19 and TRBJ1-5, the full variable domain is DGGITQSPKYLFRKEGQNVTLSCEQNLNHDAMYWYRQDPGQGLRLIYYSQIVNDFQKGDIAEGYSVSREKKESFPLTVTSAQKNPTAFYLCASSADRAYSNQPQHFGDGTRLSIL.

This clonotype showed up just a few times. The rearrangement joins TRBV6-1 to TRBJ1-1; D is unclear. V dropped 5 bases and J dropped 3 bases, with 16 bases sitting between them. CDR1 and CDR2 from the germline V gene are MNHNS and SASEGT. The CDR3 sequence is 15 residues long. For the CDR3, the DNA is TGTGCCAGCAGTCCACCGGAAGAGATCTACACTGAAGCTTTCTTT. Translated: CASSPPEEIYTEAFF.